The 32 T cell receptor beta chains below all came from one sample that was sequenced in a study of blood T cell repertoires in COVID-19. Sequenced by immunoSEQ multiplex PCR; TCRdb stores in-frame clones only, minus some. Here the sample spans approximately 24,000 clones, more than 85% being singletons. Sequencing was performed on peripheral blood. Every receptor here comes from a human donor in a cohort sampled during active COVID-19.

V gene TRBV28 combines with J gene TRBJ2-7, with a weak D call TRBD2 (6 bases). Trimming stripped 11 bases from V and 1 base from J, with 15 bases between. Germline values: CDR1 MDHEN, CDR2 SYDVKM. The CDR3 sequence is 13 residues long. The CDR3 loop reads CAAGWGESYEQYF. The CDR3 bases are TGTGCCGCCGGGTGGGGGGAATCCTACGAGCAGTACTTC.

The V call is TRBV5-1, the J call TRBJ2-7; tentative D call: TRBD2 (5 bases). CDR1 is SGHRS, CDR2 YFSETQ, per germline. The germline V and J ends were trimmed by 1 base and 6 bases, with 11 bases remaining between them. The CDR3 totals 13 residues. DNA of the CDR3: TGCGCCAGCAGCTTGAATAACGAGGGCGAGCAGTACTTC. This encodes CASSLNNEGEQYF.

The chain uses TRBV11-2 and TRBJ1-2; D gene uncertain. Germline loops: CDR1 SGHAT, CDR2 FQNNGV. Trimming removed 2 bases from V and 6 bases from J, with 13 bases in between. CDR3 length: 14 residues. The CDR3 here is CASSLRIRVDGYTF. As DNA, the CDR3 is TGTGCCAGCAGCTTAAGGATCCGGGTCGATGGCTACACCTTC.

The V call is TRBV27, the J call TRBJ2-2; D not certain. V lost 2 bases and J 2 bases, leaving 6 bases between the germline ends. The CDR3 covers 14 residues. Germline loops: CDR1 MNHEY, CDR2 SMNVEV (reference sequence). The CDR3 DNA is TGTGCCAGCAGTTTACTGGCCAACACCGGGGAGCTGTTTTTT. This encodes CASSLLANTGELFF.

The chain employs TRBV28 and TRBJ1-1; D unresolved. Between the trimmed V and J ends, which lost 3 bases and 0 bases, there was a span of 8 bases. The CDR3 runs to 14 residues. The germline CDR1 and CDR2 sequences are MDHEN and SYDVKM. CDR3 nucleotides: TGTGCCAGCAGTTTGGAGGAGTTGAACACTGAAGCTTTCTTT. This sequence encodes CASSLEELNTEAFF.

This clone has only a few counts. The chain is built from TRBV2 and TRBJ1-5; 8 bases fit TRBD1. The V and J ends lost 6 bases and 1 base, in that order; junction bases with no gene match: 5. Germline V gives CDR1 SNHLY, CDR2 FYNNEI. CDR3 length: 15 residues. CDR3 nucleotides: TGTGCCAGCAGGGACAGGGCACAGAGCAATCAGCCCCAGCATTTT. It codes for CASRDRAQSNQPQHF.

The CDR3 is CASSLGSWGGSSTEAFF. CDR3 nucleotides: TGTGCCAGCAGCTTAGGGTCGTGGGGGGGCTCGAGCACTGAAGCTTTCTTT. The V and J genes are TRBV11-3 and TRBJ1-1; D is perhaps TRBD1 (6 bases). The germline V and J ends were trimmed by 1 base and 4 bases, with 19 bases remaining between them. Germline CDR1 is SGHNT and CDR2 is YENEEA. The CDR3 is made up of 17 amino acids.

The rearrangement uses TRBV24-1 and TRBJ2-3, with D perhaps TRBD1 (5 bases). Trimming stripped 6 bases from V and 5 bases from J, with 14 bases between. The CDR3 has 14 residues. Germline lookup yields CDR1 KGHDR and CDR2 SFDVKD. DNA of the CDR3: TGTGCCACCAGTCCCAGGGCCCTCAGAGATACGCAGTATTTT. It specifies CATSPRALRDTQYF.

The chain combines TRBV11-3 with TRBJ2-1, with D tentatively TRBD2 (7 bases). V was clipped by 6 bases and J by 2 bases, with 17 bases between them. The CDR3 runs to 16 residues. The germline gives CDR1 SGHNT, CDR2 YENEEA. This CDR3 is CASRLGGLAAYNEQFF. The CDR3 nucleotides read TGTGCCAGCAGACTAGGGGGGCTAGCGGCCTACAATGAGCAGTTCTTC.

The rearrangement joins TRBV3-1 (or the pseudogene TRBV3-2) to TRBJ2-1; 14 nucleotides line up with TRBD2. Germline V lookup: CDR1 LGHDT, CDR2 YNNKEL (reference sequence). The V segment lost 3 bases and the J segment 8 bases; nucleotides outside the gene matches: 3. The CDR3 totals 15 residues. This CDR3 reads CASSQGLAGVDEQFF. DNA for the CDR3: TGTGCCAGCAGCCAGGGACTAGCGGGAGTCGATGAGCAGTTCTTC.

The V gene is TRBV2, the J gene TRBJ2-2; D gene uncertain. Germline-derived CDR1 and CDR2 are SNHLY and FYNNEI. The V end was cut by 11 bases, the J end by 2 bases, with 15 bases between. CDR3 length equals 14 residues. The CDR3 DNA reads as TGTGCCTCAAAAGGCACAGTAAACACCGGGGAGCTGTTTTTT. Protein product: CASKGTVNTGELFF.

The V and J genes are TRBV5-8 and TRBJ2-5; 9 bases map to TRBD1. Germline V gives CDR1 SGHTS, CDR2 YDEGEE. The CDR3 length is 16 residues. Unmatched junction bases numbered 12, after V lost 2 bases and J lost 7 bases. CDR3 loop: CASSLTTGGPSRTQYF. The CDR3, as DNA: TGTGCCAGCAGCTTAACGACAGGGGGTCCATCGAGGACCCAGTACTTC.

CDR3 nucleotides: TGTGCCAGCAGTGCCCACCCGGACACCCGCGGCTACGAGCAGTACTTC. Its translation is CASSAHPDTRGYEQYF. The chain employs TRBV6-1 and TRBJ2-7, with D perhaps TRBD1 (5 bases). In germline, CDR1 is MNHNS, CDR2 SASEGT. This CDR3 has 16 amino acids. V lost 4 bases, J lost 3 bases, and 19 bases lay in between.

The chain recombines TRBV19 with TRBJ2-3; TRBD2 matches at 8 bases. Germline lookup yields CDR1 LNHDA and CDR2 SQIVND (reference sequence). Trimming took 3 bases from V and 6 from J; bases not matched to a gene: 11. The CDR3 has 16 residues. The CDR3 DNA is TGTGCCAGTAGTATGGGACTAGGATACTCTTTGGATACGCAGTATTTT. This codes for CASSMGLGYSLDTQYF.

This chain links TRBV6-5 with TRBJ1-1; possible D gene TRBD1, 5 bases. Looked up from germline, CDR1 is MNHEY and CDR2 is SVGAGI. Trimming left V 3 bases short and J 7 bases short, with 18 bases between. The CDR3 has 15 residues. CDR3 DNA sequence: TGTGCCAGCAGTTATGATTTTGGGAAGGGGAATGAAGCTTTCTTT. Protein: CASSYDFGKGNEAFF.

The CDR3 region is CAISKSGGADTQYF. CDR3 nucleotide sequence: TGTGCCATCAGTAAGAGCGGGGGGGCAGATACGCAGTATTTT. The chain recombines TRBV10-3 with TRBJ2-3; 10 nucleotides agree with TRBD2. Germline CDR1 and CDR2: ENHRY and SYGVKD. The V gene end was trimmed by 5 bases and the J gene end by 4 bases; junction bases not matched to a gene: 3. CDR3 length equals 14 residues.

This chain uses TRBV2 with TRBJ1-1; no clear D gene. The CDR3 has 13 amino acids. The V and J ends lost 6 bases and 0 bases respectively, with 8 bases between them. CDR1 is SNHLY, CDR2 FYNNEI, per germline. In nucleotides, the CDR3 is TGTGCCAGCAGCTATCTGGTGAACACTGAAGCTTTCTTT. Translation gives CASSYLVNTEAFF.

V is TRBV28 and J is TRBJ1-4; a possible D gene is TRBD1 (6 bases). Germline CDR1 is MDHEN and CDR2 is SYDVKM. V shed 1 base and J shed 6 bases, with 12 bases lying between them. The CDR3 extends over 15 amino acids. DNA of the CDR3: TGTGCCAGCAGTTTATACAGGGTCCAAGATGAAAAACTGTTTTTT. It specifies CASSLYRVQDEKLFF.

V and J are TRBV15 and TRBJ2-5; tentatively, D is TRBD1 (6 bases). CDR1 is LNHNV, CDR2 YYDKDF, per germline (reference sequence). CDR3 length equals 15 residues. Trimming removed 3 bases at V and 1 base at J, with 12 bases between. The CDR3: CATSSWGQIQETQYF. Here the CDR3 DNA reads TGTGCCACCAGCAGCTGGGGACAAATCCAAGAGACCCAGTACTTC. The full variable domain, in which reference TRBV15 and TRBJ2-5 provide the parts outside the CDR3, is DAMVIQNPRYQVTQFGKPVTLSCSQTLNHNVMYWYQQKSSQAPKLLFHYYDKDFNNEADTPDNFQSRRPNTSFCFLDIRSPGLGDTAMYLCATSSWGQIQETQYFGPGTRLLVL.

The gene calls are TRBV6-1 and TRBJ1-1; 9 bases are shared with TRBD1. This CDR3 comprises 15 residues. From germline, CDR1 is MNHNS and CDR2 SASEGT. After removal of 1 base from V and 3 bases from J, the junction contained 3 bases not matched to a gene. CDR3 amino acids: CASSEGQGGDTEAFF. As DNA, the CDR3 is TGTGCCAGCAGTGAAGGACAGGGGGGCGACACTGAAGCTTTCTTT.

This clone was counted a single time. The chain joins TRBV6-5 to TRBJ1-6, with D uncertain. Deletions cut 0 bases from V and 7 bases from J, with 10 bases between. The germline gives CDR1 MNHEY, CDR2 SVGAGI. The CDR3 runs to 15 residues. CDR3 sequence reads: CASSYSGVGNSPLHF. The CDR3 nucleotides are TGTGCCAGCAGTTACTCCGGGGTGGGGAATTCACCCCTCCACTTT.

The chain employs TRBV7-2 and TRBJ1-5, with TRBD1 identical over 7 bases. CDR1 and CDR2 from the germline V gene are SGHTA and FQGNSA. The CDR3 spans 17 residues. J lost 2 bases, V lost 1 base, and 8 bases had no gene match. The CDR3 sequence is CASSLGQGGGRNQPQHF. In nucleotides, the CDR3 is TGTGCCAGCAGCTTAGGGCAGGGGGGCGGTCGCAATCAGCCCCAGCATTTT.

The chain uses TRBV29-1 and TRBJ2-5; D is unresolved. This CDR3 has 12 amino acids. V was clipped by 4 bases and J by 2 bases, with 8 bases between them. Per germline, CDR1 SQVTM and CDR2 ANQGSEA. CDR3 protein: CSVGQAQETQYF. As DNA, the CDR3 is TGCAGCGTTGGGCAGGCGCAAGAGACCCAGTACTTC.

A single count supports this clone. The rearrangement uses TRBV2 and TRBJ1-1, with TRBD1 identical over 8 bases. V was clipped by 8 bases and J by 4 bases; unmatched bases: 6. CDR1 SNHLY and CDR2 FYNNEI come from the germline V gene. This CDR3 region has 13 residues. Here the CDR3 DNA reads TGTGCCAGCGGCTTTGGACAGGGCACTGAAGCTTTCTTT. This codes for CASGFGQGTEAFF.

In DNA form, the CDR3 reads TGTGCCATCAGTGAGTCCCCCTGGGGGAGCGGGGGGACGGGTGAGCAGTTCTTC. Amino acids: CAISESPWGSGGTGEQFF. This chain joins TRBV10-3 and TRBJ2-1, with TRBD2 matching over 9 bases. The CDR3 covers 18 residues. Germline loops: CDR1 ENHRY, CDR2 SYGVKD. V was pared by 0 bases and J by 9 bases, with 15 bases of the junction left unmatched.

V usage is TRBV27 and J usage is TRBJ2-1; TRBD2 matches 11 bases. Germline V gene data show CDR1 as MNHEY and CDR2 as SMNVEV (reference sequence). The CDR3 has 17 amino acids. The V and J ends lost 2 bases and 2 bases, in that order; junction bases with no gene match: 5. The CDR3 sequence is CASSLRLAGGTYNEQFF. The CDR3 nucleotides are TGTGCCAGCAGTTTACGTCTAGCGGGGGGAACCTACAATGAGCAGTTCTTC.

The CDR3 DNA reads as TGTGCCTGGAGTGTGTTATCAGGGATTGGTCAGCCCCAGCATTTT. Protein product: CAWSVLSGIGQPQHF. The chain has TRBV30 and TRBJ1-5; D perhaps matches TRBD1 (5 bases). The CDR3 loop spans 15 amino acids. Looked up from germline, CDR1 is GTSNPN and CDR2 is SVGIG (reference sequence). V was clipped by 0 bases and J by 6 bases, with 15 bases between them.

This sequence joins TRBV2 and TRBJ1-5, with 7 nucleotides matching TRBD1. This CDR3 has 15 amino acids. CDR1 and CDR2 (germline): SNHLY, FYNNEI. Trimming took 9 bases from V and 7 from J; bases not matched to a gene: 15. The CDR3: CASSTDRDRSQPQHF. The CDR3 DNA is TGTGCCAGTTCGACCGATCGGGACAGATCCCAGCCCCAGCATTTT.

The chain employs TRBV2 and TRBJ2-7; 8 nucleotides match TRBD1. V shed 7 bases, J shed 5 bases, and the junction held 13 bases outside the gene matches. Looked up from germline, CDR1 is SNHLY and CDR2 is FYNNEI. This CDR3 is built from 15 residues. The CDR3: CASKWRDRSSNEQYF. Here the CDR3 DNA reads TGTGCCAGCAAGTGGAGGGACAGGTCCTCTAACGAGCAGTACTTC.

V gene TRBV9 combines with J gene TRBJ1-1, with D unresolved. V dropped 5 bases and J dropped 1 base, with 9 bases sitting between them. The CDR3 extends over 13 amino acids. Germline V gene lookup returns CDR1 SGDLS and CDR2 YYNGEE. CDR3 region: CASSAARNTEAFF. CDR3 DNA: TGTGCCAGCAGTGCGGCGAGGAACACTGAAGCTTTCTTT. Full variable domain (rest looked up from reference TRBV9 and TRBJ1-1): DSGVTQTPKHLITATGQRVTLRCSPRSGDLSVYWYQQSLDQGLQFLIQYYNGEERAKGNILERFSAQQFPDLHSELNLSSLELGDSALYFCASSAARNTEAFFGQGTRLTVV.

This CDR3 is CASSQDGGGLPYTF. In DNA form, the CDR3 reads TGCGCCAGCAGCCAAGACGGAGGGGGCCTGCCCTACACCTTC. V usage is TRBV4-3 and J usage is TRBJ1-2; 7 positions agree with TRBD1. The CDR3 is 14 residues long. The V gene's germline CDR1 is LGHNA and CDR2 YSLEER. V was clipped by 0 bases and J by 10 bases; unmatched bases: 8.

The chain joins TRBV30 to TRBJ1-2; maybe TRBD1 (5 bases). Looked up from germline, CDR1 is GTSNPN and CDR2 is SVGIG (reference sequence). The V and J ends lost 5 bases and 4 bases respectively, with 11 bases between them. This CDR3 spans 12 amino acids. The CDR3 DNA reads TGTGCCTGGGGGACGACAGCCTATGGCTACACCTTC. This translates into CAWGTTAYGYTF.